What follows are 3 T cell receptor beta chains derived from one specimen sequenced in a study of T-cell memory formation after mild COVID-19. TCRdb called the 5' RACE reads again in MiXCR, with one record for every CDR3 protein. The sample lists about 400,000 distinct CDR3 sequences, around 24% occurring once. Sequencing was done on a sample of PBMCs or a T cell subset sorted from them (not recorded which). These receptors all stem from an adult woman who had mild COVID-19 (a few samples of this study predate the infection). Cell type and time point are not known.

The rearrangement joins TRBV5-1 to TRBJ2-5; D is possibly TRBD1 or TRBD2 (6 bases each). The V end lost 4 bases, the J end lost 2 bases, and 12 bases lay between the germline ends. The CDR3 has 14 residues. Germline V gene sequence: CDR1 SGHRS, CDR2 YFSETQ. CDR3: CASSRGRPQETQYF. The DNA of the CDR3 is TGCGCCAGCAGCAGGGGGAGGCCGCAAGAGACCCAGTACTTC.

The rearrangement uses TRBV3-1 and TRBJ2-7, with D unresolved. The CDR3 is made up of 12 amino acids. Germline V CDR1 and CDR2: LGHDT, YNNKEL (reference sequence). V was shortened by 6 bases and J by 2 bases, with 8 bases between the two germline ends. The CDR3 reads CASSHFTYEQYF. In DNA form, the CDR3 reads TGTGCCAGCAGTCACTTTACCTACGAGCAGTACTTC.

This clonotype has just a few counts. The chain combines TRBV10-3 with TRBJ2-7; D gene ambiguous. Germline V gene lookup returns CDR1 ENHRY and CDR2 SYGVKD. V lost 1 base to trimming and J lost 3 bases, with 1 base between them. The CDR3 has 11 amino acids. The CDR3 protein is CAISEYYEQYF. The CDR3 bases are TGTGCCATCAGTGAGTACTACGAGCAGTACTTC.